Detailed here is one T cell receptor beta chain. The CDR3 contains 13 residues. Germline CDR1 is SGHTA and CDR2 is FQGNSA. V shed 2 bases and J shed 5 bases, with 9 bases lying between them. The data derive from a study of TIL therapy for anti-PD-1-resistant metastatic lung cancer. Sequencing used immunoSEQ v3. Assay: immunoSEQ multiplex PCR; the TCRdb copy retains only in-frame clones and omits some. The table lists 55,000 to 60,000 clones, about 73% of them singletons, with around 1.9% in the top ten. Stated time point: pre-treatment sample, taken before nivolumab and TIL therapy. The source material was blood, sampled at baseline. The origin of this receptor is a person between 25 and 79 years old with non-small cell lung cancer. The chain is built from TRBV7-2 and TRBJ1-1, with D maybe TRBD1 (5 bases). CDR3 coding DNA: TGTGCCAGCAGCTTACAGGGAGGGACTGAAGCTTTCTTT. Amino acid sequence: CASSLQGGTEAFF.